This T cell receptor beta chain was captured in a study of regulatory T cells in long-lasting Graves disease. For the study at large: More than 5 years of antithyroid drugs with positive TSH receptor antibodies defined persistent Graves' disease. Whole-study findings and limits: Persistent disease showed a preference for TRBV28, TRBJ1-2 and TRBJ2-5. Peripheral blood, not thyroid tissue, was the sole material studied.

Specified time point: persistent/refractory GD, antithyroid drugs over 5 years with positive TRAb. PBMCs were the source of the RNA used for TCR sequencing. This clonotype was seen ten or more times. Its antigen remains unidentified. Arm-PCR of CDR3 regions and iRepertoire HTBI primers were used to build TCR beta libraries. Each CDR3 protein gets one entry after TCRdb re-called the multiplex PCR reads with MiXCR. Here the sample spans hundreds of thousands of distinct CDR3 sequences, around 20% being singletons. The CDR3 contains 13 residues. Between the trimmed V and J ends, which lost 4 bases and 8 bases, there was a span of 11 bases. The V gene's germline CDR1 is SEHNR and CDR2 FQNEAQ (reference sequence).

The chain uses TRBV7-9 and TRBJ1-4; no reliable D call. This TCR was recovered from a female donor with Graves disease. Sequenced here: peripheral blood mononuclear cells (PBMCs), sampled when the disease was refractory, from a patient treated with antithyroid drugs. In nucleotides, the CDR3 is TGTGCCAGCAGCTCGTCAACACGAGAAAAACTGTTTTTT. Translation: CASSSSTREKLFF.